A single sample gave rise to the 24 T cell receptor beta chains below, sequenced in a study of T-cell reconstitution after alpha-beta-depleted transplantation in children. TCRbeta library construction was performed incorporating unique molecular identifiers. TCRdb passed the PCR reads through MiXCR, listing each CDR3 protein once. The sample includes some 240,000 distinct CDR3 sequences, more than 7.5% seen only once; the top ten take around 5.1%. Sequenced here: PBMCs from the stem cell graft donor, sampled from the stem cell graft. The receptors originated from a human donor who donated a stem cell graft to a child with SCID.

There are many counts of this clonotype. The chain is built from TRBV21-1 and TRBJ1-3; the table's D call TRBD1 went unverified against the DNA. TRBV21-1 is a pseudogene locus. This CDR3 is built from 15 residues. CDR3 coding DNA: TGTGCCAGCAGATCGACAGGGTACTCTGGAAACACCATATATTTT. It is translated as CASRSTGYSGNTIYF.

At least ten counts were recorded for this clonotype. J is TRBJ2-7 and V is TRBV4-1; D is uncertain. This CDR3 has 15 residues. V lost 1 base to trimming and J lost 0 bases, with 10 bases between them. Germline CDR1 MGHRA, CDR2 YSYEKL. The CDR3 here is CASSQGFVVSYEQYF. CDR3 bases: TGCGCCAGCAGCCAAGGGTTCGTCGTCTCCTACGAGCAGTACTTC.

This clonotype was counted ten times or more. V and J are TRBV12-5 and TRBJ2-3, with D perhaps matching TRBD2 (5 bases). The CDR3 length is 15 residues. Per the germline V gene, CDR1 is LGHNT and CDR2 is FRNRAP. Trimming removed 4 bases from V and 1 base from J, with 12 bases in between. The CDR3 DNA follows: TGTGCTAGTGGTTCTGGCGGGTTAGGCACAGATACGCAGTATTTT. Translated, it gives CASGSGGLGTDTQYF.

This clonotype occurred many times. The rearrangement links TRBV5-1 to TRBJ1-2; TRBD1 matches 7 bases. Germline V gene sequence: CDR1 SGHRS, CDR2 YFSETQ. The junction had 8 bases not matched to a gene; V was cut back by 4 bases and J by 5 bases. The length of the CDR3 is 14 residues. The CDR3 coding sequence is TGCGCCAGCAGCCTAGGGACAGTCATGTATGGCTACACCTTC. Translated, it gives CASSLGTVMYGYTF.

This clonotype was recorded at least ten times. This chain joins TRBV7-2 and TRBJ1-2; no clear D. Per germline, CDR1 SGHTA and CDR2 FQGNSA. The CDR3 contains 12 residues. Trimming shortened V by 4 bases and J by 7 bases, and 10 bases separated the two germline ends. Here the CDR3 reads CASSSEGIGYTF. The CDR3 region has the DNA TGTGCCAGCAGCTCGGAGGGCATTGGCTACACCTTC.

This clonotype was found many times. This chain uses TRBV12-3 or TRBV12-4 with TRBJ2-1, with 8 positions matching TRBD1. The CDR3 contains 13 residues. V was pared by 5 bases and J by 10 bases, with 7 bases of the junction left unmatched. This CDR3 is CASSLTGGEEQFF. The CDR3 DNA is TGTGCCAGCAGTCTCACAGGGGGAGAGGAGCAGTTCTTC.

The chain employs TRBV18 and TRBJ2-7; D is ambiguous. Trimming removed 2 bases at V and 1 base at J, with 12 bases between. The CDR3 extends over 15 amino acids. The V gene's germline CDR1 is KGHSH and CDR2 LQKENI. In DNA form, the CDR3 reads TGTGCCAGCTCACCAATTTGGGCGCAATCCTACGAGCAGTACTTC. The encoded protein is CASSPIWAQSYEQYF.

This clonotype was observed many times. The chain has TRBV9 and TRBJ2-2, with D unresolved. Germline CDR1 reads SGDLS; CDR2 reads YYNGEE. The CDR3 is 16 amino acids. V dropped 0 bases and J dropped 3 bases, with 12 bases sitting between them. The DNA of the CDR3 is TGTGCCAGCAGCGTAGTAGGACCCTGGGACACCGGGGAGCTGTTTTTT. The encoded protein is CASSVVGPWDTGELFF.

As for this clonotype: In this CDR3 the conserved last residue, phenylalanine or tryptophan, is missing, so a read error is likely. The J gene is TRBJ1-1, the V gene TRBV20-1; D perhaps matches TRBD1 (5 bases). Germline-derived CDR1 and CDR2 are DFQATT and SNEGSKA (reference sequence). V lost 3 bases, J lost 2 bases, and 13 bases lay in between. The CDR3 has 14 residues. Here the CDR3 DNA reads TGCAGTGCTAGGGAGTGGGGGAACAACACTGAAGCTTTCGTT. It is translated as CSAREWGNNTEAFV.

This clonotype has ten or more counts. The V call is TRBV6-5, the J call TRBJ1-4; 7 nucleotides match TRBD1. The CDR3 is made up of 15 amino acids. Germline CDR1 and CDR2: MNHEY and SVGAGI. V was pared by 2 bases and J by 8 bases, with 8 bases of the junction left unmatched. The CDR3 loop is CASSYGTALGEKLFF. For the CDR3, the DNA is TGTGCCAGCAGTTACGGGACAGCCCTAGGGGAAAAACTGTTTTTT.

The table lists this clonotype with many counts. The chain carries TRBV6-5 and TRBJ2-7, with D perhaps TRBD1 or TRBD2 (6 bases each). This CDR3 comprises 15 residues. The V gene lost 4 bases and the J gene lost 6 bases, with 19 bases spanning the gap. Germline values: CDR1 MNHEY, CDR2 SVGAGI. CDR3 DNA sequence: TGTGCCAGCAGTTCACCGGGGGCCCCAATACGCGAGCAGTACTTC. Amino acid sequence: CASSSPGAPIREQYF.

Of note for this clonotype: Given a much more abundant clone one base away, this may be a read error. V usage is TRBV20-1 and J usage is TRBJ1-6, with 10 bases matching TRBD1. CDR3 length equals 14 residues. In germline, CDR1 is DFQATT, CDR2 SNEGSKA (reference sequence). The CDR3: CTAGGQGTGSPLHF. The CDR3 region has the DNA TGCACTGCTGGGGGACAGGGGACGGGTTCACCCCTCCACTTT.

This clonotype was observed many times. The V gene is TRBV20-1, the J gene TRBJ1-3; 7 positions agree with TRBD1. The germline CDR1 and CDR2 sequences are DFQATT and SNEGSKA (reference sequence). The CDR3 spans 15 residues. J lost 1 base, V lost 8 bases, and 11 bases had no gene match. The CDR3 nucleotides read TGCAGTATGGACAGGAGACTCCAATCTGGAAACACCATATATTTT. Encoded protein: CSMDRRLQSGNTIYF.

This clonotype was detected a few times. V is TRBV4-2 and J is TRBJ1-1, with TRBD1 matching over 10 bases. There are 16 residues in the CDR3. The germline CDR1 and CDR2 sequences are LGHNA and YNFKEQ. The V segment lost 3 bases and the J segment 4 bases; nucleotides outside the gene matches: 8. The CDR3 reads CASSHRPGQGTTEAFF. The DNA of the CDR3 is TGTGCCAGCAGCCACCGACCGGGACAGGGGACCACTGAAGCTTTCTTT.

In this sample, this clonotype turned up many times. V is TRBV12-3 or TRBV12-4 and J is TRBJ2-7; D is perhaps TRBD1 (6 bases). V lost 3 bases and J lost 9, with 15 bases in between. The CDR3 sequence is 13 residues long. The CDR3 sequence: CASSFAGTSTQYF. The DNA for the CDR3 is TGTGCCAGCAGTTTTGCCGGGACATCCACGCAGTACTTC.

In this sample, this clonotype turned up many times. The rearrangement links TRBV20-1 to TRBJ2-1; weak D call: TRBD1 (5 bases). Germline V CDR1 and CDR2: DFQATT, SNEGSKA (reference sequence). V lost 8 bases and J 6 bases, leaving 17 bases between the germline ends. The CDR3 length is 13 residues. In DNA, the CDR3 is TGCAGTACCGTTGGGGCGGTCGTCAATGAGCAGTTCTTC. Encoded protein: CSTVGAVVNEQFF.

Ten or more counts support this clonotype. This chain joins TRBV5-6 and TRBJ2-1, with D unclear. The germline V gene has CDR1 SGHDT and CDR2 YYEEEE. This CDR3 is built from 14 residues. V was cut by 0 bases and J by 4 bases, with 8 bases left in between. The CDR3 here is CASSLGDTYNEQFF. The CDR3 nucleotides read TGTGCCAGCAGCTTGGGAGACACTTACAATGAGCAGTTCTTC.

Ten or more counts support this clonotype. The V call is TRBV20-1, the J call TRBJ2-2, with unresolved D. The germline gives CDR1 DFQATT, CDR2 SNEGSKA (reference sequence). V lost 6 bases to trimming and J lost 7 bases, with 9 bases between them. The CDR3 covers 11 residues. CDR3 in amino acids: CSAPRNGELFF. CDR3 DNA: TGCAGTGCGCCCCGGAACGGGGAGCTGTTTTTT.

There are many counts of this clonotype. The chain is built from TRBV29-1 and TRBJ2-7, with 9 nucleotides matching TRBD1. CDR3 size: 13 residues. V lost 5 bases and J lost 5; bases outside the gene matches: 7. Germline V gives CDR1 SQVTM, CDR2 ANQGSEA. DNA for the CDR3: TGCAGCGTTCCGGGACAGGGAACCCACGAGCAGTACTTC. Its translation: CSVPGQGTHEQYF.

This clonotype was picked up many times. J is TRBJ2-1 and V is TRBV5-1, with a possible D match to TRBD2 (6 bases). CDR3 length: 14 residues. V dropped 5 bases and J dropped 7 bases, with 16 bases sitting between them. The V gene's germline CDR1 is SGHRS and CDR2 YFSETQ. CDR3 DNA: TGCGCCAGCAGGGTTGAGGCGAGCGGGAATGAGCAGTTCTTC. Translated, it gives CASRVEASGNEQFF.

In this sample, this clonotype turned up many times. V is TRBV19 and J is TRBJ1-1; D remains ambiguous. Germline CDR1 and CDR2: LNHDA and SQIVND (reference sequence). Trimming stripped 2 bases from V and 6 bases from J, with 10 bases between. The CDR3 loop spans 13 amino acids. The chain's CDR3 is CASSITAFAEAFF. CDR3 DNA: TGTGCCAGTAGTATAACAGCCTTCGCTGAAGCTTTCTTT. The entire variable domain, with the rest obtained from reference TRBV19 and TRBJ1-1, is as follows: DGGITQSPKYLFRKEGQNVTLSCEQNLNHDAMYWYRQDPGQGLRLIYYSQIVNDFQKGDIAEGYSVSREKKESFPLTVTSAQKNPTAFYLCASSITAFAEAFFGQGTRLTVV.

This clonotype has a count of ten or more. This chain connects TRBV6-2 or TRBV6-3 to TRBJ2-3; D is possibly TRBD1 or TRBD2 (5 bases each). This CDR3 is 20 amino acids long. Germline V gives CDR1 MNHEY, CDR2 SVGEGT. Between the trimmed V and J ends, which lost 2 bases and 0 bases, there was a span of 24 bases. Here the CDR3 reads CASSYPLPTGQDSSTDTQYF. CDR3 sequence (DNA): TGTGCCAGCAGTTACCCCTTACCCACGGGGCAAGATTCTAGCACAGATACGCAGTATTTT.

There are many counts of this clonotype. This chain uses TRBV7-9 with TRBJ2-5, with 8 bases aligning to TRBD1. CDR1 and CDR2 (germline): SEHNR, FQNEAQ (reference sequence). This CDR3 comprises 13 residues. V lost 6 bases, J lost 1 base, and 1 base stayed unmatched. The CDR3 loop reads CASSGQGQETQYF. The CDR3 nucleotides are TGTGCCAGCAGTGGACAGGGCCAAGAGACCCAGTACTTC. Together with reference TRBV7-9 and TRBJ2-5, the CDR3 gives the full variable domain: DTGVSQNPRHKITKRGQNVTFRCDPISEHNRLYWYRQTLGQGPEFLTYFQNEAQLEKSRLLSDRFSAERPKGSFSTLEIQRTEQGDSAMYLCASSGQGQETQYFGPGTRLLVL.

This clonotype was picked up many times. The rearrangement joins TRBV5-1 to TRBJ2-5; 9 bases map to TRBD1. CDR3 size: 15 residues. After removal of 7 bases from V and 2 bases from J, the junction contained 9 bases not matched to a gene. Germline CDR1 is SGHRS and CDR2 is YFSETQ. CDR3 bases: TGCGCCAGCCAGCGGACAGGGGTCGGTCAAGAGACCCAGTACTTC. Protein sequence: CASQRTGVGQETQYF.